This TCR beta chain was sequenced during a study of T cell responses to AZD1222 COVID-19 vaccine. Whole-study results and caveats: Seropositivity was recorded at baseline in only 6 or 7 AZD1222 recipients.

Details on this clone: Antigen: not known.

Here immunoSEQ multiplex PCR was the method, and the copy in TCRdb shows in-frame clones only, minus some. The sample has about 190,000 clones, approximately 92% seen once. This CDR3 is built from 15 residues. V lost 7 bases and J lost 7; bases outside the gene matches: 11. The germline V gene encodes CDR1 SNHLY and CDR2 FYNNEI. This clonotype originated in an adult who received the MenACWY meningococcal vaccine as a control. The chain employs TRBV2 and TRBJ2-4; 9 bases align to TRBD2. This sample comprised peripheral blood, obtained 28 days after the second dose of the MenACWY control vaccine. The CDR3 loop reads CASKPSGNSRNIQYF. The DNA of the CDR3 is TGTGCCAGCAAACCTAGCGGGAACTCCCGGAACATTCAGTACTTC.